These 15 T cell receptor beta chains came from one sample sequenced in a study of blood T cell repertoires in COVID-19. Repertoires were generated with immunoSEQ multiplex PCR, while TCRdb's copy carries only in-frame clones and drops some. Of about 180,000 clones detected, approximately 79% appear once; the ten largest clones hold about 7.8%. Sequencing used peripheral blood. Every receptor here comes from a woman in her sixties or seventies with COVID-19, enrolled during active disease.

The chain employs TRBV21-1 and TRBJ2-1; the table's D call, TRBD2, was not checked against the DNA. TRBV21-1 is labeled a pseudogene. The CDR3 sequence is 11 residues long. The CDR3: CASSNTSIRFF. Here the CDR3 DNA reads TGTGCCAGCAGCAACACTAGCATCCGGTTCTTC.

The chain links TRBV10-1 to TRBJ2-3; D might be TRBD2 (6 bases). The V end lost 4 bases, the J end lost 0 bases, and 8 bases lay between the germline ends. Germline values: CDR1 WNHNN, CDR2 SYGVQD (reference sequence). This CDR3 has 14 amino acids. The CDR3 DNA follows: TGCGCCAGCAGTGGGGGGACTAGCACAGATACGCAGTATTTT. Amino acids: CASSGGTSTDTQYF.

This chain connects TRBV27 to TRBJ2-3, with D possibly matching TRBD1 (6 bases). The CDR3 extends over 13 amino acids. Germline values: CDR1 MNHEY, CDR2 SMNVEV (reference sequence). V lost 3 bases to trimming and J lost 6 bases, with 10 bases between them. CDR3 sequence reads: CASSFNRGDTQYF. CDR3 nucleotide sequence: TGTGCCAGCAGTTTTAATAGGGGGGATACGCAGTATTTT.

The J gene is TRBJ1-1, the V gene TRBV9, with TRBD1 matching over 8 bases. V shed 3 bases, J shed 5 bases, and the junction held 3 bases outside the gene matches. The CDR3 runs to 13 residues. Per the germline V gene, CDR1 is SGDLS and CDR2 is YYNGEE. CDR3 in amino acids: CASSAGQGTEAFF. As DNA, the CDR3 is TGTGCCAGCAGCGCCGGACAGGGAACTGAAGCTTTCTTT.

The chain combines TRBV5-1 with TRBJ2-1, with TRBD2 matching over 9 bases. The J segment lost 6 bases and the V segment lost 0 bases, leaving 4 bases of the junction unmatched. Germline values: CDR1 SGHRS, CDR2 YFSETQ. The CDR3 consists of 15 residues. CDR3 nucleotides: TGCGCCAGCAGCTTGGAGGCTAGCGGGATCAATGAGCAGTTCTTC. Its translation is CASSLEASGINEQFF.

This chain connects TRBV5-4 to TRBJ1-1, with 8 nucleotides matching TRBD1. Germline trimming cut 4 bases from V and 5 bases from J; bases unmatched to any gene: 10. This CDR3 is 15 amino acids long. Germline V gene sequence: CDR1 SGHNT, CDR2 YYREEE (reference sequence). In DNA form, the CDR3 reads TGTGCCAGCAGCCCACCCCGGACAGGGAGGACTGAAGCTTTCTTT. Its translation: CASSPPRTGRTEAFF.

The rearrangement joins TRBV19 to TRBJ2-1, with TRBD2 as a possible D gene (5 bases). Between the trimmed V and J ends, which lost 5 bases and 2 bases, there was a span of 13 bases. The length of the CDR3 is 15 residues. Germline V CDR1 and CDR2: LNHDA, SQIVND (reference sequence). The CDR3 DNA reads TGTGCCAGTAGTCCTCTCGGGATACCCTACAATGAGCAGTTCTTC. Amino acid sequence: CASSPLGIPYNEQFF.

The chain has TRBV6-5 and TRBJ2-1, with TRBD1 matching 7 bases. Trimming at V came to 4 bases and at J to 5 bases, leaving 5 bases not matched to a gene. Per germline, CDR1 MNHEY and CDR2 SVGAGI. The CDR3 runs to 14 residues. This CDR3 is CASSWDRLNNEQFF. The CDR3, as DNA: TGTGCCAGCAGTTGGGACAGACTGAACAATGAGCAGTTCTTC.

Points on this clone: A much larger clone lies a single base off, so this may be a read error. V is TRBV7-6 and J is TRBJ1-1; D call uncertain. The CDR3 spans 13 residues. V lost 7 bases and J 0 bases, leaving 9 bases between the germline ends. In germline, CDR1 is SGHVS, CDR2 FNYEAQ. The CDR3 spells CASTEGVNTEAFF. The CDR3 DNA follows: TGTGCCAGCACCGAGGGCGTGAACACTGAAGCTTTCTTT.

CDR3 sequence: CASSSPSGRTYEQYF. CDR3 nucleotide sequence: TGTGCCAGCAGCTCTCCTAGCGGGAGGACCTACGAGCAGTACTTC. V usage is TRBV6-5 and J usage is TRBJ2-7; 11 positions match TRBD2. CDR1 MNHEY and CDR2 SVGAGI come from the germline V gene. J was trimmed by 2 bases and V by 6 bases; bases with no gene match: 6. This CDR3 contains 15 residues.

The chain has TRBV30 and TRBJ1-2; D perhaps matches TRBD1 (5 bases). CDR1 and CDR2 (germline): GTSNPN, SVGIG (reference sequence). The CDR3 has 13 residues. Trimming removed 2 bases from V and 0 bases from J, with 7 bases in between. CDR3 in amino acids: CAWSKTANYGYTF. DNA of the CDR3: TGTGCCTGGAGTAAGACAGCTAACTATGGCTACACCTTC.

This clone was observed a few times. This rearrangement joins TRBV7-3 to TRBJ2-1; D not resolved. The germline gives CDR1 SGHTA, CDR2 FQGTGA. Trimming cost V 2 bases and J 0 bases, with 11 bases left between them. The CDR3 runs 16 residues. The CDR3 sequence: CASSLVHRSSYNEQFF. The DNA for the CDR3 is TGTGCCAGCAGCTTAGTCCACAGAAGCTCCTACAATGAGCAGTTCTTC.

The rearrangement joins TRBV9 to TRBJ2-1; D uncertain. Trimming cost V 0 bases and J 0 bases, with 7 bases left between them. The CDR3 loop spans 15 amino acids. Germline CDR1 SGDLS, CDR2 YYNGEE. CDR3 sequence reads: CASSVAHSSYNEQFF. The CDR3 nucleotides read TGTGCCAGCAGCGTAGCTCACAGCTCCTACAATGAGCAGTTCTTC.

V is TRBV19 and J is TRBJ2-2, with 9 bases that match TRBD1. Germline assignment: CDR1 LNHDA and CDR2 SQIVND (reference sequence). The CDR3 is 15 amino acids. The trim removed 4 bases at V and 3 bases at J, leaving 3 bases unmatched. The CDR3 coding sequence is TGTGCCAGTAGTACTACAGGGGGCGACACCGGGGAGCTGTTTTTT. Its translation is CASSTTGGDTGELFF.

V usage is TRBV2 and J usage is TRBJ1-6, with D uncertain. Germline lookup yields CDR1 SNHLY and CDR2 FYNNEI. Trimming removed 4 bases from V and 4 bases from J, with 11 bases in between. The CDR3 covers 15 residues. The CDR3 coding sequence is TGTGCCAGCAGTGCAACAGATTCTTATAATTCACCCCTCCACTTT. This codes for CASSATDSYNSPLHF.